The T cell receptor (beta chain) under discussion was sequenced for a study of T cell repertoires in cytomegalovirus infection. Via MiXCR, TCRdb re-called the reads, giving one row per CDR3 protein. The sample lists about 60,000 distinct CDR3 sequences; roughly a third were seen once. Trimming removed 4 bases at V and 0 bases at J, with 0 bases between. This CDR3 spans 11 amino acids. In germline, CDR1 is SGHVS, CDR2 FNYEAQ. Of note for this clonotype: Its cognate antigen is unknown. A much larger clone differs by one base, so this may be a read error. Here the CDR3 omits its conserved ending phenylalanine or tryptophan, so a read error is the likely source.

General study results and limits: Clonotypes of TCR beta that were HLA-C-restricted and CMV-specific dominated the ex vivo response.

The sequenced material came from PBMCs, sequenced either directly or after in vitro stimulation (not recorded which). The TCR sequence derives from a human donor in good health (CMV status not recorded). Some clones in this sample may be carry-over from other donors' samples. This chain joins TRBV7-6 and TRBJ2-5; unclear D gene. The CDR3 DNA reads as TGTGCCAGCAGCTACCAAGAGACCCAGTACTTA. Protein product: CASSYQETQYL.